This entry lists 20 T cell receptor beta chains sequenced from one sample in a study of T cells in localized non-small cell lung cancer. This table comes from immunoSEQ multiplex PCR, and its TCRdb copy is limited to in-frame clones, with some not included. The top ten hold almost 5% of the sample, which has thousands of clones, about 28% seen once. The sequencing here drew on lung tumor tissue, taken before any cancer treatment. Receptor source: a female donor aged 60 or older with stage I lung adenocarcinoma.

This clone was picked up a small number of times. This CDR3 is CASSLEAEGTDTQYF. The CDR3 nucleotides read TGTGCCAGCAGCTTGGAAGCAGAAGGCACAGATACGCAGTATTTT. The chain combines TRBV11-3 with TRBJ2-3; D is ambiguous. Germline-derived CDR1 and CDR2 are SGHNT and YENEEA. Trimming cost V 3 bases and J 1 base, with 11 bases left between them. The CDR3 runs to 15 residues.

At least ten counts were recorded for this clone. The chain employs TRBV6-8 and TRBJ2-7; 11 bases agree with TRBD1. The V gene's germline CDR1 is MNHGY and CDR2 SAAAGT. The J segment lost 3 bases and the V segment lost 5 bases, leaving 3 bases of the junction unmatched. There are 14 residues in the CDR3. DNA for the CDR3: TGTGCCAGCAGTAAGGACAGGGGGCTCTACGAGCAGTACTTC. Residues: CASSKDRGLYEQYF.

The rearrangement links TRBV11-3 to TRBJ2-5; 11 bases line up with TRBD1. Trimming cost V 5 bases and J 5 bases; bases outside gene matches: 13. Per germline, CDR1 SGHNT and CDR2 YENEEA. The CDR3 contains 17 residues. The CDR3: CASSRKGQGVNEETQYF. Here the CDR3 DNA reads TGTGCCAGCAGCCGAAAGGGACAGGGGGTGAACGAGGAGACCCAGTACTTC.

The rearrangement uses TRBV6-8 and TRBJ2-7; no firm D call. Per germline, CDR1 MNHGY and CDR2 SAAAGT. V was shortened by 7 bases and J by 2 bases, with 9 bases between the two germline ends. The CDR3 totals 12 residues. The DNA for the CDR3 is TGTGCCAGCAACATACCCCCCTACGAGCAGTACTTC. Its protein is CASNIPPYEQYF.

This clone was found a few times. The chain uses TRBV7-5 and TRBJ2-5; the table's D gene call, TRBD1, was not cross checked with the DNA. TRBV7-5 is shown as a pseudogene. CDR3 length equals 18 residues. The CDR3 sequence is CASSPGDRGPLYQETQYF. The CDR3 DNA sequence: TGTGCCAGCAGCCCCGGGGACAGGGGCCCTTTGTACCAAGAGACCCAGTACTTC.

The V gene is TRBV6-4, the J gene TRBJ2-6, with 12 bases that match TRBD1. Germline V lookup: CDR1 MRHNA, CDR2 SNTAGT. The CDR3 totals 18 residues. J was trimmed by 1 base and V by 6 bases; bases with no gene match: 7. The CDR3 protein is CASSPLGQGASGANVLTF. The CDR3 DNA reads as TGTGCCAGCAGCCCCTTGGGACAGGGGGCGTCTGGGGCCAACGTCCTGACTTTC.

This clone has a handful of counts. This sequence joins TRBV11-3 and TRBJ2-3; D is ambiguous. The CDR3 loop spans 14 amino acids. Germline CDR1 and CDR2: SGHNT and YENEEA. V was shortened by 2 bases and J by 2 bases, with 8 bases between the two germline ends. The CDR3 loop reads CASSLSADTDTQYF. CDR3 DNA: TGTGCCAGCAGCTTATCCGCGGACACAGATACGCAGTATTTT.

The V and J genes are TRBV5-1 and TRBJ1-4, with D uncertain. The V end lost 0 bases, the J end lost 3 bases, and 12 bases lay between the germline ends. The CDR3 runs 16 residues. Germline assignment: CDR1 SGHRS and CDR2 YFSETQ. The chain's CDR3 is CASSLGSASSNEKLFF. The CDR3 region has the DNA TGCGCCAGCAGCTTGGGGTCCGCCTCTTCTAATGAAAAACTGTTTTTT.

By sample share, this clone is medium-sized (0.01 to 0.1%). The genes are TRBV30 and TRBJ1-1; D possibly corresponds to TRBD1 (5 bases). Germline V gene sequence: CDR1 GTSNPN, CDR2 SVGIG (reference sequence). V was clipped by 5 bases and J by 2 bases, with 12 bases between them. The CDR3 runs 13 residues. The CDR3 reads CAWAATANTEAFF. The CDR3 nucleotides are TGTGCCTGGGCCGCGACAGCAAACACTGAAGCTTTCTTT. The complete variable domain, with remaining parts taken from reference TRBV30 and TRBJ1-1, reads SQTIHQWPATLVQPVGSPLSLECTVEGTSNPNLYWYRQAAGRGLQLLFYSVGIGQISSEVPQNLSASRPQDRQFILSSKKLLLSDSGFYLCAWAATANTEAFFGQGTRLTVV.

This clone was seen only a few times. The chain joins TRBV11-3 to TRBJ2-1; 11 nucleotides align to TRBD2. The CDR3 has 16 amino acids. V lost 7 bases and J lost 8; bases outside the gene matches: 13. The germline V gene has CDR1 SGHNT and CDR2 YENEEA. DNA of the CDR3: TGTGCCAGCACCCTTTATACTAGCGGGAGTTTGGATGAGCAGTTCTTC. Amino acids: CASTLYTSGSLDEQFF.

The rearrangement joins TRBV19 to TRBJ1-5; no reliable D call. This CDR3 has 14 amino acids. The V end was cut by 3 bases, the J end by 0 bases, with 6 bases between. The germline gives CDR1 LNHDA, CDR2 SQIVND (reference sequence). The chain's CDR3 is CASSIEVSNQPQHF. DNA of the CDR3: TGTGCCAGTAGTATTGAGGTTAGCAATCAGCCCCAGCATTTT. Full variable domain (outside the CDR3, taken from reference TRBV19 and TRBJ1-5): DGGITQSPKYLFRKEGQNVTLSCEQNLNHDAMYWYRQDPGQGLRLIYYSQIVNDFQKGDIAEGYSVSREKKESFPLTVTSAQKNPTAFYLCASSIEVSNQPQHFGDGTRLSIL.

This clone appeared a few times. CDR3 nucleotides: TGTGCCAGCAGCCGGGACATCACTCTGGGGGAGCAGTACTTC. Translating it yields CASSRDITLGEQYF. The rearrangement uses TRBV11-3 and TRBJ2-7, with TRBD1 as a possible D gene (6 bases). Between the trimmed V and J ends, which lost 5 bases and 7 bases, there was a span of 18 bases. Germline V gene data show CDR1 as SGHNT and CDR2 as YENEEA. The CDR3 loop spans 14 amino acids.

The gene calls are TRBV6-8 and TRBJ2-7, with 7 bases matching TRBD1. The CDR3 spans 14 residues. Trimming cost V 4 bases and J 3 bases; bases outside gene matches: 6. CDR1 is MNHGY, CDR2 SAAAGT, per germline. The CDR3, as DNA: TGTGCCAGCAGTTTTTCGGGACAGATCTACGAGCAGTACTTC. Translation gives CASSFSGQIYEQYF.

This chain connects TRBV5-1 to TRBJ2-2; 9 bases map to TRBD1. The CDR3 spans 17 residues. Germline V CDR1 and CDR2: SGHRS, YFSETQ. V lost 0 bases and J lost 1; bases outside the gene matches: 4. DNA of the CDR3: TGCGCCAGCAGCTTGGCCGGGGGACAGGGGAACACCGGGGAGCTGTTTTTT. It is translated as CASSLAGGQGNTGELFF.

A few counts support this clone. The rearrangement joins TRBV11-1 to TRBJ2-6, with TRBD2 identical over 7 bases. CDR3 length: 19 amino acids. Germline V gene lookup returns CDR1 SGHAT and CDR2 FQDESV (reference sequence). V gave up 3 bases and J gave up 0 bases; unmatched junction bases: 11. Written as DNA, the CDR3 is TGTGCCAGCAGCTTCCTCGGGACTAACCCATACTCTGGGGCCAACGTCCTGACTTTC. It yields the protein CASSFLGTNPYSGANVLTF.

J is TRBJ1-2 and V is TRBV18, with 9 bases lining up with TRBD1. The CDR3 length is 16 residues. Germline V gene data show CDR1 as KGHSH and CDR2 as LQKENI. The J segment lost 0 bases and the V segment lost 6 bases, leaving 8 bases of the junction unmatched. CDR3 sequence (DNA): TGTGCCAGCTCTTGGACACAGGGGGCCTCTAACTATGGCTACACCTTC. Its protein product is CASSWTQGASNYGYTF.

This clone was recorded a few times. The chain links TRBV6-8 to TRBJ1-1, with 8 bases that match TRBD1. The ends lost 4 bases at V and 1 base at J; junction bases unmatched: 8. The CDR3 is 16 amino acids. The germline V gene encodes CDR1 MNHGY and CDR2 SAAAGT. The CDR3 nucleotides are TGTGCCAGCAGTTCACTACCGACAGGGGAGAACACTGAAGCTTTCTTT. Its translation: CASSSLPTGENTEAFF.

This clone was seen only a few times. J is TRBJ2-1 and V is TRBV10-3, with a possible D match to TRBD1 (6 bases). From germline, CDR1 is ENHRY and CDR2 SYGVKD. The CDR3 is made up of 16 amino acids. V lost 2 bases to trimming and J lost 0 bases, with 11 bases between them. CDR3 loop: CAISETDRSSYNEQFF. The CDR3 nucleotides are TGTGCCATCAGTGAGACGGACAGAAGCTCCTACAATGAGCAGTTCTTC.

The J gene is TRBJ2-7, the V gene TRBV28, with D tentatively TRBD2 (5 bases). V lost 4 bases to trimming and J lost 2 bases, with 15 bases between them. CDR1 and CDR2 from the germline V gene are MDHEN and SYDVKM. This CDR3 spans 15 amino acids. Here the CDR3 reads CASSSGTTRAYEQYF. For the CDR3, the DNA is TGTGCCAGCAGTTCGGGAACCACCCGGGCCTACGAGCAGTACTTC. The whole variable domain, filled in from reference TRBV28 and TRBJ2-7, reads DVKVTQSSRYLVKRTGEKVFLECVQDMDHENMFWYRQDPGLGLRLIYFSYDVKMKEKGDIPEGYSVSREKKERFSLILESASTNQTSMYLCASSSGTTRAYEQYFGPGTRLTVT.

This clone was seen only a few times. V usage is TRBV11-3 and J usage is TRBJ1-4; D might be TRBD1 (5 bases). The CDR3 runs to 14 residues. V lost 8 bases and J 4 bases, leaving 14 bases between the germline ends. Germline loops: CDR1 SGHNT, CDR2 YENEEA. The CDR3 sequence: CASGAGVNNEKLFF. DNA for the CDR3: TGTGCCAGCGGCGCGGGGGTTAATAATGAAAAACTGTTTTTT.